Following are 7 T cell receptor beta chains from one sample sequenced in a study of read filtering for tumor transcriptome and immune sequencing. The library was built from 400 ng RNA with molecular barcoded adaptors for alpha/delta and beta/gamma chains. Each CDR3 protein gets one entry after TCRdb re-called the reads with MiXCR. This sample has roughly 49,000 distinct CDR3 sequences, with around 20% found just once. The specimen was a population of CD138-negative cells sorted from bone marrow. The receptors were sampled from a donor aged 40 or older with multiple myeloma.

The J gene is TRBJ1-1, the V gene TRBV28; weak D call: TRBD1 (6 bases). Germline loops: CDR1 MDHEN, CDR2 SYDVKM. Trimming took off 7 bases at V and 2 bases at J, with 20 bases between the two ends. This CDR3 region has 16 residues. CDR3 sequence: CASTRPVGGINTEAFF. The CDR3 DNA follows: TGTGCCAGCACTCGACCGGTGGGGGGCATAAACACTGAAGCTTTCTTT.

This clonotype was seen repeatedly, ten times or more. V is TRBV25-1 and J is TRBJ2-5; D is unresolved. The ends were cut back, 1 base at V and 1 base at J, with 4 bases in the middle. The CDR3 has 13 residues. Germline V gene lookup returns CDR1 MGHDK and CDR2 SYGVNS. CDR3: CASSEWSQETQYF. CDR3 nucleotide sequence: TGTGCCAGCAGTGAATGGTCCCAAGAGACCCAGTACTTC.

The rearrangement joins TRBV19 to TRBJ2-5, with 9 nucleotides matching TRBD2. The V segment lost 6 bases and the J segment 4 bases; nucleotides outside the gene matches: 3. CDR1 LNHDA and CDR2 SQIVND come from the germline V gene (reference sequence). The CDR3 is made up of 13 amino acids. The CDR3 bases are TGTGCCAGTAGCCAACTAGCGGGAGAGACCCAGTACTTC. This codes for CASSQLAGETQYF.

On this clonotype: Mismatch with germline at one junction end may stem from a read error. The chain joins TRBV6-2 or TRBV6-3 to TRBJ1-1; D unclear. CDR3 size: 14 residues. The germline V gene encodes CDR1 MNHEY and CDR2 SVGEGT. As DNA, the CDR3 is TGTGCCTGCAGTTACGGATGGGGAGGAAGTGAAGCTTTCTTT. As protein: CACSYGWGGSEAFF.

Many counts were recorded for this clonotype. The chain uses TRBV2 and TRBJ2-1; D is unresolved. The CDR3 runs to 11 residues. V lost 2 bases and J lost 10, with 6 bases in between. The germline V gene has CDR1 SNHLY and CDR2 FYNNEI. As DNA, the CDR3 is TGTGCCAGCAGTGAACGGAACGAGCAGTTCTTC. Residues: CASSERNEQFF. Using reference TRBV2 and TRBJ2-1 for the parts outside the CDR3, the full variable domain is EPEVTQTPSHQVTQMGQEVILRCVPISNHLYFYWYRQILGQKVEFLVSFYNNEISEKSEIFDDQFSVERPDGSNFTLKIRSTKLEDSAMYFCASSERNEQFFGPGTRLTVL.

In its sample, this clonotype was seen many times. The CDR3 loop is CAIKPGLAGGYSGELFF. The CDR3 DNA follows: TGTGCCATCAAACCGGGACTAGCGGGAGGATACAGCGGGGAGCTGTTTTTT. The V call is TRBV10-3, the J call TRBJ2-2; TRBD2 matches at 15 bases. Germline V gene lookup returns CDR1 ENHRY and CDR2 SYGVKD. J lost 7 bases, V lost 7 bases, and 10 bases had no gene match. The CDR3 covers 17 residues.

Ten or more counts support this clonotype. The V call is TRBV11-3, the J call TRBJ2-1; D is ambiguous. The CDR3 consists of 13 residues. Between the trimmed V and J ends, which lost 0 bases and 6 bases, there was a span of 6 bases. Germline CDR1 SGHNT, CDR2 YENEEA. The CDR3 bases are TGTGCCAGCAGCTTAGATCCCAGCAATGAGCAGTTCTTC. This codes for CASSLDPSNEQFF.